What follows are 28 T cell receptor beta chains derived from one specimen sequenced in a study of cytomegalovirus exposure and HLA in healthy donors. PCR used 60 Vbeta primers and 13 Jbeta primers. Assay: immunoSEQ multiplex PCR; the TCRdb copy retains only in-frame clones and omits some. The sample contains about 160,000 clones, 82% of which appear only once. Material: PBMCs. These receptors all stem from a male donor in good health and CMV-seronegative.

This chain uses TRBV27 with TRBJ2-3; tentatively, D is TRBD1 (5 bases). CDR3 length: 15 residues. From germline, CDR1 is MNHEY and CDR2 SMNVEV (reference sequence). V dropped 5 bases and J dropped 0 bases, with 12 bases sitting between them. The CDR3 bases are TGTGCCAGCAGTGCCTACTCAGGGAGCACAGATACGCAGTATTTT. Amino acids: CASSAYSGSTDTQYF.

The gene calls are TRBV9 and TRBJ1-6; TRBD1 is a possible D gene (5 bases). The CDR3 covers 15 residues. The V end lost 0 bases, the J end lost 7 bases, and 11 bases lay between the germline ends. Germline V lookup: CDR1 SGDLS, CDR2 YYNGEE. The CDR3, as DNA: TGTGCCAGCAGCGTAGTCGGTGGGGCCAATTCACCCCTCCACTTT. The encoded protein is CASSVVGGANSPLHF.

The chain employs TRBV19 and TRBJ2-1, with 9 nucleotides matching TRBD2. The J segment lost 12 bases and the V segment lost 6 bases, leaving 18 bases of the junction unmatched. This CDR3 has 16 residues. In germline, CDR1 is LNHDA, CDR2 SQIVND (reference sequence). The CDR3 sequence: CASSRSSGAPRPWQFF. For the CDR3, the DNA is TGTGCCAGTAGCCGCTCTAGCGGGGCGCCCCGGCCGTGGCAGTTCTTC.

The J gene is TRBJ2-7, the V gene TRBV19; maybe TRBD1 (5 bases). V was clipped by 5 bases and J by 4 bases, with 18 bases between them. The CDR3 contains 15 residues. Looked up from germline, CDR1 is LNHDA and CDR2 is SQIVND (reference sequence). The DNA of the CDR3 is TGTGCCAGTAGTGCCTATTCCCGACAGAATTACGAGCAGTACTTC. It specifies CASSAYSRQNYEQYF.

The genes are TRBV7-2 and TRBJ2-1, with 7 nucleotides matching TRBD2. J gave up 6 bases and V 2 bases, and 10 bases lay outside the gene matches. The CDR3 spans 16 residues. CDR1 SGHTA and CDR2 FQGNSA come from the germline V gene. Here the CDR3 DNA reads TGTGCCAGCAGCTTATATTGGGGGGGATCCCTCAATGAGCAGTTCTTC. Translated: CASSLYWGGSLNEQFF.

This clone has more than one count but fewer than ten. The gene calls are TRBV19 and TRBJ2-7; 12 bases line up with TRBD1. The trim removed 1 base at V and 6 bases at J, leaving 4 bases unmatched. CDR3 length: 15 amino acids. CDR1 and CDR2 (germline): LNHDA, SQIVND (reference sequence). CDR3 in DNA: TGTGCCAGTAGTATAGTCGGGACAGGGGGCGTCGAGCAGTACTTC. This translates into CASSIVGTGGVEQYF. The full variable domain, with the rest looked up from reference TRBV19 and TRBJ2-7, is DGGITQSPKYLFRKEGQNVTLSCEQNLNHDAMYWYRQDPGQGLRLIYYSQIVNDFQKGDIAEGYSVSREKKESFPLTVTSAQKNPTAFYLCASSIVGTGGVEQYFGPGTRLTVT.

This CDR3 is CASSPRRAQETQYF. The CDR3 DNA is TGTGCCAGCAGTCCGAGGCGTGCCCAAGAGACCCAGTACTTC. This chain links TRBV28 with TRBJ2-5; D is unclear. The CDR3 is 14 amino acids. The V gene lost 5 bases and the J gene lost 1 base, with 11 bases spanning the gap. Per germline, CDR1 MDHEN and CDR2 SYDVKM.

The rearrangement uses TRBV7-6 and TRBJ2-1; weak D call: TRBD2 (5 bases). Germline V CDR1 and CDR2: SGHVS, FNYEAQ. V shed 0 bases and J shed 10 bases, with 10 bases lying between them. This CDR3 has 13 residues. The CDR3 nucleotides read TGTGCCAGCAGCTTAGCTGGCGAGCGGGAGCAGTTCTTC. Translation: CASSLAGEREQFF.

The gene calls are TRBV7-2 and TRBJ1-6; the D is unclear. V was trimmed by 5 bases and J by 0 bases, leaving 11 bases between them. The CDR3 contains 16 residues. Germline CDR1 and CDR2: SGHTA and FQGNSA. CDR3 amino acids: CASSLFSGSYNSPLHF. DNA of the CDR3: TGTGCCAGCAGCCTCTTTTCCGGCTCCTATAATTCACCCCTCCACTTT.

V gene TRBV6-5 combines with J gene TRBJ2-5; 8 bases line up with TRBD2. The tail of the sequence fits TRBJ2-7 better, so the J call may be wrong. The CDR3 has 14 amino acids. The V gene's germline CDR1 is MNHEY and CDR2 SVGAGI. CDR3 DNA: TGTGCCAGCAGTTCTACTAGCGGATCCTACGAGCAGTACTTC. It translates to CASSSTSGSYEQYF.

V and J are TRBV7-3 and TRBJ1-1; 7 nucleotides agree with TRBD1. The CDR3 extends over 13 amino acids. Germline CDR1 and CDR2: SGHTA and FQGTGA. J gave up 2 bases and V 4 bases, and 1 base lay outside the gene matches. In DNA form, the CDR3 reads TGTGCCAGCAGCTGGGACAGCAACACTGAAGCTTTCTTT. Translating it yields CASSWDSNTEAFF.

The V and J genes are TRBV10-1 and TRBJ2-3; TRBD2 might be the D (7 bases). This CDR3 spans 15 amino acids. Germline loops: CDR1 WNHNN, CDR2 SYGVQD (reference sequence). V shed 2 bases and J shed 4 bases, with 13 bases lying between them. CDR3 amino acids: CASSERGAAADTQYF. The CDR3 coding sequence is TGCGCCAGCAGTGAGCGGGGGGCCGCCGCAGATACGCAGTATTTT.

There are a few counts of this clone. For the CDR3, the DNA is TGTGCCAGCAGCGCCCGGGAGGGGCTAGGAGTCCAAGAGACCCAGTACTTC. It yields the protein CASSAREGLGVQETQYF. J is TRBJ2-5 and V is TRBV9, with TRBD2 matching over 8 bases. Trimming cost V 3 bases and J 1 base; bases outside gene matches: 11. CDR1 is SGDLS, CDR2 YYNGEE, per germline. This CDR3 contains 17 residues. Looking up the rest from reference TRBV9 and TRBJ2-5 gives the full variable domain: DSGVTQTPKHLITATGQRVTLRCSPRSGDLSVYWYQQSLDQGLQFLIQYYNGEERAKGNILERFSAQQFPDLHSELNLSSLELGDSALYFCASSAREGLGVQETQYFGPGTRLLVL.

The CDR3 loop is CASRRDRGGTEAFF. The CDR3 nucleotides read TGTGCCAGCAGGCGGGACAGGGGAGGCACTGAAGCTTTCTTT. The chain employs TRBV2 and TRBJ1-1; 10 positions agree with TRBD1. J was trimmed by 4 bases and V by 6 bases; bases with no gene match: 5. Germline CDR1 SNHLY, CDR2 FYNNEI. This CDR3 is 14 amino acids long.

The V call is TRBV5-1, the J call TRBJ1-6; TRBD1 matches at 8 bases. V lost 2 bases, J lost 10 bases, and 8 bases stayed unmatched. Germline V CDR1 and CDR2: SGHRS, YFSETQ. The length of the CDR3 is 15 residues. The CDR3 loop is CASSLTSGQGSPLHF. DNA for the CDR3: TGCGCCAGCAGCTTAACGTCAGGACAGGGCTCACCCCTCCACTTT.

The chain carries TRBV28 and TRBJ2-1; 7 bases are shared with TRBD1. This CDR3 region has 13 residues. Trimming at V came to 10 bases and at J to 5 bases, leaving 8 bases not matched to a gene. Per germline, CDR1 MDHEN and CDR2 SYDVKM. CDR3 bases: TGTGCCATCAAACAGGGGTACAACAATGAGCAGTTCTTC. Protein: CAIKQGYNNEQFF. The full variable domain, completed using reference TRBV28 and TRBJ2-1, is DVKVTQSSRYLVKRTGEKVFLECVQDMDHENMFWYRQDPGLGLRLIYFSYDVKMKEKGDIPEGYSVSREKKERFSLILESASTNQTSMYLCAIKQGYNNEQFFGPGTRLTVL.

V gene TRBV9 combines with J gene TRBJ2-1, with D tentatively TRBD2 (5 bases). CDR1 SGDLS and CDR2 YYNGEE come from the germline V gene. Trimming removed 3 bases from V and 0 bases from J, with 16 bases in between. CDR3 length: 17 amino acids. The CDR3 region is CASSAYTSGSSYNEQFF. CDR3 bases: TGTGCCAGCAGCGCCTATACATCTGGGAGCTCCTACAATGAGCAGTTCTTC.

This chain uses TRBV19 with TRBJ1-1; D perhaps matches TRBD1 (5 bases). The V gene's germline CDR1 is LNHDA and CDR2 SQIVND (reference sequence). The CDR3 contains 14 residues. The ends were cut back, 7 bases at V and 3 bases at J, with 15 bases in the middle. The CDR3 DNA reads TGTGCCAGTAAGCTGCAGGGTCGGGACACTGAAGCTTTCTTT. The encoded protein is CASKLQGRDTEAFF.

The V and J genes are TRBV28 and TRBJ1-4, with 7 bases that match TRBD1. The CDR3 contains 14 residues. V shed 10 bases and J 11 bases; nucleotides not matched to a gene: 16. Germline V gives CDR1 MDHEN, CDR2 SYDVKM. This chain's CDR3 is CATNKDRATRKLFF. CDR3 bases: TGTGCCACCAACAAAGACAGGGCTACAAGGAAACTGTTTTTT.

This clone came up once. This chain joins TRBV6-4 and TRBJ2-2; D call uncertain. V shed 7 bases and J shed 3 bases, with 12 bases lying between them. The CDR3 runs 14 residues. CDR1 and CDR2 (germline): MRHNA, SNTAGT. CDR3 sequence: CASKPRPDTGELFF. In DNA, the CDR3 is TGTGCCAGCAAGCCTAGACCGGACACCGGGGAGCTGTTTTTT.

This clone was seen more than once but under ten times. The rearrangement joins TRBV4-3 to TRBJ2-7; D is undetermined. With 0 bases removed from V and 6 bases from J, the gap between germline ends came to 15 bases. Germline V lookup: CDR1 LGHNA, CDR2 YSLEER. The CDR3 length is 15 residues. The CDR3 protein is CASSQENGALTEQYF. The CDR3 region has the DNA TGCGCCAGCAGCCAAGAAAACGGAGCCTTAACCGAGCAGTACTTC.

The chain carries TRBV19 and TRBJ2-1; TRBD2 might be the D (6 bases). This CDR3 contains 14 residues. CDR1 is LNHDA and CDR2 is SQIVND in the germline V gene (reference sequence). V was cut by 3 bases and J by 7 bases, with 13 bases left in between. The chain's CDR3 is CASSIRDLANEQFF. CDR3 bases: TGTGCCAGTAGTATCCGGGACTTAGCAAATGAGCAGTTCTTC.

The chain employs TRBV5-1 and TRBJ1-6, with TRBD1 matching 12 bases. There are 17 residues in the CDR3. Per the germline V gene, CDR1 is SGHRS and CDR2 is YFSETQ. J lost 7 bases, V lost 4 bases, and 9 bases had no gene match. CDR3 in amino acids: CASSRTGTGGMNSPLHF. CDR3 nucleotide sequence: TGCGCCAGCAGCCGGACCGGGACAGGGGGCATGAATTCACCCCTCCACTTT.

The J gene is TRBJ1-1, the V gene TRBV5-1; maybe TRBD1 (5 bases). The V end lost 0 bases, the J end lost 1 base, and 10 bases lay between the germline ends. The CDR3 spans 15 residues. CDR1 is SGHRS, CDR2 YFSETQ, per germline. CDR3 coding DNA: TGCGCCAGCAGCTTGGGGGGCGCAAGGAACACTGAAGCTTTCTTT. It specifies CASSLGGARNTEAFF.

V gene TRBV5-4 combines with J gene TRBJ2-3, with D perhaps TRBD1 (6 bases). Trimming took 0 bases from V and 1 from J, leaving 9 bases between them. CDR3 length: 15 residues. CDR1 and CDR2 (germline): SGHNT, YYREEE (reference sequence). The CDR3 is CASSLARGGTDTQYF. The CDR3 bases are TGTGCCAGCAGCTTGGCCAGGGGAGGCACAGATACGCAGTATTTT.

Only a few counts were recorded for this clone. The chain joins TRBV7-3 to TRBJ2-7; TRBD1 matches 9 bases. This CDR3 region has 13 residues. The trim removed 5 bases at V and 6 bases at J, leaving 5 bases unmatched. CDR1 is SGHTA, CDR2 FQGTGA, per germline. The CDR3 bases are TGTGCCAGCAGCCACGGGACAGGGTCCGAGCAGTACTTC. It is translated as CASSHGTGSEQYF.

The V gene is TRBV6-1, the J gene TRBJ2-1, with a possible D match to TRBD1 (6 bases). The CDR3 runs 12 residues. V was cut by 7 bases and J by 6 bases, with 10 bases left in between. Germline-derived CDR1 and CDR2 are MNHNS and SASEGT. The CDR3 nucleotides read TGTGCCAGCACACGGACAGCCAATGAGCAGTTCTTC. It yields the protein CASTRTANEQFF.

Notes on this clone: The junction shows a germline mismatch at one end, possibly a read error. The V call is TRBV2, the J call TRBJ2-1; tentative D call: TRBD1 (5 bases). CDR1 SNHLY and CDR2 FYNNEI come from the germline V gene. CDR3 size: 12 residues. The DNA for the CDR3 is TGTGCCAGCATCCGACAGAGCAATGGGCAGTTCTTC. Its protein product is CASIRQSNGQFF.